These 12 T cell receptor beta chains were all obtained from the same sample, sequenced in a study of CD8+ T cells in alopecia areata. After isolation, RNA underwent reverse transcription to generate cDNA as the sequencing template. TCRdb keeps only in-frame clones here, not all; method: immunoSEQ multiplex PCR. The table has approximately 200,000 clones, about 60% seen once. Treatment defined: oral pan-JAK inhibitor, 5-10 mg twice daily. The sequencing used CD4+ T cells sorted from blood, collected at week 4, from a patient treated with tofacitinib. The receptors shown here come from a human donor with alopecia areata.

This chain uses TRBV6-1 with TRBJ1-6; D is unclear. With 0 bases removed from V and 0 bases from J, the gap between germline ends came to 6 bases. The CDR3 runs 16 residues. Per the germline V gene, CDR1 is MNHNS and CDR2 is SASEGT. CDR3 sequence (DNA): TGTGCCAGCAGTGAAGCGAGGTACTCCTATAATTCACCCCTCCACTTT. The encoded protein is CASSEARYSYNSPLHF.

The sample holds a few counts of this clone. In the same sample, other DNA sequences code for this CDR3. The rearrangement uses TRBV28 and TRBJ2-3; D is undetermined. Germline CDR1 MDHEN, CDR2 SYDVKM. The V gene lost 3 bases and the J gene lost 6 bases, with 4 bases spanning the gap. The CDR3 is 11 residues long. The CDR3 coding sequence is TGTGCCAGCAGTTTGAAGGATACGCAGTATTTT. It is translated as CASSLKDTQYF.

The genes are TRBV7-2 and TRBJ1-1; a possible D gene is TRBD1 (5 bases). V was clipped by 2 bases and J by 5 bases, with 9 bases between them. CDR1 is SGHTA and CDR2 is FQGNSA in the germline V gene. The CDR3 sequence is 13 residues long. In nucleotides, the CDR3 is TGTGCCAGCAGCTTAACGGGGGGAACTGAAGCTTTCTTT. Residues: CASSLTGGTEAFF.

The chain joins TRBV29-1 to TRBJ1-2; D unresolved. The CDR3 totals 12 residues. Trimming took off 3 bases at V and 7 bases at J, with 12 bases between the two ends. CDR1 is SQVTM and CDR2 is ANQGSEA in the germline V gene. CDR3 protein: CSVEEGLVGYTF. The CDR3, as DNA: TGCAGCGTTGAGGAGGGCCTGGTTGGCTACACCTTC.

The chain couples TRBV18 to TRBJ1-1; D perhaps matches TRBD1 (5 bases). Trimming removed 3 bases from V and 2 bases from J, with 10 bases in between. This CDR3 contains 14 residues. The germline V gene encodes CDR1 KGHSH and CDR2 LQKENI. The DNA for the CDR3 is TGTGCCAGCTCACCGGCAGGGAAAAACACTGAAGCTTTCTTT. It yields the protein CASSPAGKNTEAFF.

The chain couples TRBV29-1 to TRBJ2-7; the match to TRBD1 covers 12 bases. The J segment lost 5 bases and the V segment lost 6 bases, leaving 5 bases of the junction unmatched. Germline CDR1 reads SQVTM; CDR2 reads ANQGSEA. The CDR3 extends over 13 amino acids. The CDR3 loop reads CSVGTGGYDEQYF. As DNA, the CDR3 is TGCAGCGTGGGGACAGGGGGCTACGACGAGCAGTACTTC.

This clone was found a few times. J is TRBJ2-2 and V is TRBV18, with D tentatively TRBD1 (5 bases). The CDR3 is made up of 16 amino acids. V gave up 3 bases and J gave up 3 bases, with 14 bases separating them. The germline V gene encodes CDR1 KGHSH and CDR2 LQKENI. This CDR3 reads CASSPAQGLDTGELFF. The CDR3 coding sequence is TGTGCCAGCTCACCGGCCCAGGGTCTGGACACCGGGGAGCTGTTTTTT.

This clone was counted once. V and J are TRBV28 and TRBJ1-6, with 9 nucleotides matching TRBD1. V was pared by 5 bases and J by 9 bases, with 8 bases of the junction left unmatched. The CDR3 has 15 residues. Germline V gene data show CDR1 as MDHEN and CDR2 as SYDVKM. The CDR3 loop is CASSGRDRESSPLHF. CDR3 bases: TGTGCCAGCAGTGGCCGGGACAGGGAGAGTTCACCCCTCCACTTT.

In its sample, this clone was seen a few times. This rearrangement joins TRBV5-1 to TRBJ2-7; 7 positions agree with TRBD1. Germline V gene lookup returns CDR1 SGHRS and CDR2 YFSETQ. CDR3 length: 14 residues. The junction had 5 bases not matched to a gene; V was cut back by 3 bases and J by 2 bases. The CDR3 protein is CASSSGQAAYEQYF. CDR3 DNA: TGCGCCAGCAGCTCAGGACAGGCCGCCTACGAGCAGTACTTC.

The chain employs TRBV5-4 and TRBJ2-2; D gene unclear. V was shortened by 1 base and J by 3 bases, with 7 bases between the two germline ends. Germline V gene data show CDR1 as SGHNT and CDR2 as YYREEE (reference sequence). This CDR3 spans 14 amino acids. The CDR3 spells CASSLIQDTGELFF. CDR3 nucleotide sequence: TGTGCCAGCAGCTTGATCCAGGACACCGGGGAGCTGTTTTTT. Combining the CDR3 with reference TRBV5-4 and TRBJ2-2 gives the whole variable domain ETGVTQSPTHLIKTRGQQVTLRCSSQSGHNTVSWYQQALGQGPQFIFQYYREEENGRGNFPPRFSGLQFPNYSSELNVNALELDDSALYLCASSLIQDTGELFFGEGSRLTVL.

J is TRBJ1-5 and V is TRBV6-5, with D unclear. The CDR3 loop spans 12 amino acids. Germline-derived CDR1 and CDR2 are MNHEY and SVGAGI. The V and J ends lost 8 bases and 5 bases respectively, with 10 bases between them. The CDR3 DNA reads TGTGCCAGCGGGCAGGACTATCAGCCCCAGCATTTT. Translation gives CASGQDYQPQHF.

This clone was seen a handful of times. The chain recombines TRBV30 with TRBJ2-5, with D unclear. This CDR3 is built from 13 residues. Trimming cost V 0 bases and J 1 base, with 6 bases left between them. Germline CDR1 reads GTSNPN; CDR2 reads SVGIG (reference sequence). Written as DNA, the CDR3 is TGTGCCTGGAGTGTACTTGGCCAAGAGACCCAGTACTTC. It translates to CAWSVLGQETQYF.